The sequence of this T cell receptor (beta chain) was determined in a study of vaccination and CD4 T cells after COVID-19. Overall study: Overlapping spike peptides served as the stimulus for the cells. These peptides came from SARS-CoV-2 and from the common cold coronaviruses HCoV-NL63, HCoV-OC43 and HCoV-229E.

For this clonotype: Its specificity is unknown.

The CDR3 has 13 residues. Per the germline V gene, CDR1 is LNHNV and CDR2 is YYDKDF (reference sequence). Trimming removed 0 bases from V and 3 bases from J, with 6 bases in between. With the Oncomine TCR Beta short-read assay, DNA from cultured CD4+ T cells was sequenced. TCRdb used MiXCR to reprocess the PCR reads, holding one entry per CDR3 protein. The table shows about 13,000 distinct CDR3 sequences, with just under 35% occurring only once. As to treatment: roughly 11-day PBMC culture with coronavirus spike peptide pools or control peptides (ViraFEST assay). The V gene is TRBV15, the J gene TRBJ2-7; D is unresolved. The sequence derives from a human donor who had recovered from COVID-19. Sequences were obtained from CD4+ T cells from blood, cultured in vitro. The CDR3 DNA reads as TGTGCCACCAGCAGAGATGCCGGCTACGAGCAGTACTTC. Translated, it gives CATSRDAGYEQYF.